Listed below are T cell receptor beta chains from one sample, sequenced in a study of OX40 agonist ivuxolimab in advanced cancers. This table comes from immunoSEQ multiplex PCR, and its TCRdb copy is limited to in-frame clones, with some not included. This sample has under 70,000 clones, with roughly 89% found just once. The source material was CD4+ or CD8+ T cells sorted from blood, sampled in a trial of the OX40 agonist ivuxolimab. Every receptor here comes from an adult with an advanced solid tumor such as melanoma, head and neck, liver or kidney cancer. The CDR3 runs from the conserved cysteine through the conserved F or W. A D gene is named only where the DNA matches it firmly. Clone size is given for some rows only: seen once, a few or many times, or a class if the clone is expanded.

d_gene	j_gene	v_gene	abundance	CDR3aa	CDR3nt
.	TRBJ2-5	TRBV5-4	once	CASRDASGDQETQYF	TGTGCCAGCAGAGATGCAAGCGGAGACCAAGAGACCCAGTACTTC
TRBD2	TRBJ2-1	TRBV4-1	.	CASSQGGGLVAGSEQFF	TGCGCCAGCAGCCAAGGGGGAGGACTAGTGGCCGGGAGTGAGCAGTTCTTC
TRBD2	TRBJ2-1	TRBV5-1	.	CASNWGRREYEQFF	TGCGCCAGCAATTGGGGCCGGCGGGAGTATGAGCAGTTCTTC
TRBD2	TRBJ2-7	TRBV6-1	.	CASSGISGTVYEQYF	TGTGCCAGCAGTGGAATTAGCGGGACCGTCTACGAGCAGTACTTC
TRBD1	TRBJ1-1	TRBV7-2	.	CASMLDRGTEAFF	TGTGCCAGCATGCTAGACAGGGGCACTGAAGCTTTCTTT
.	TRBJ1-5	TRBV19	.	CASRIGDQPQHF	TGTGCCAGTAGGATCGGGGATCAGCCCCAGCATTTT
.	TRBJ1-3	TRBV7-9	.	CASSLERRGNTIYF	TGTGCCAGCAGCTTAGAACGGAGGGGGAACACCATATATTTT
.	TRBJ2-3	TRBV2	few	CASYGATSTDTQYF	TGTGCCAGCTACGGGGCCACAAGCACAGATACGCAGTATTTT
.	TRBJ2-1	TRBV7-6	few	CASTIQAAVNEQFF	TGTGCCAGCACCATTCAGGCAGCGGTCAATGAGCAGTTCTTC
.	TRBJ1-5	TRBV7-9	.	CASSPGSGVYQPQHF	TGTGCCAGCAGCCCCGGGTCAGGGGTCTATCAGCCCCAGCATTTT
.	TRBJ2-7	TRBV18	.	CASSPPGSLSYEQYF	TGTGCCAGCTCACCCCCGGGTAGTTTGTCCTACGAGCAGTACTTC
TRBD1	TRBJ1-2	TRBV28	.	CASSRQGRAPFYGYTF	TGTGCCAGCAGTCGACAGGGTAGGGCCCCGTTCTATGGCTACACCTTC
.	TRBJ2-2	TRBV5-6	.	CASSLGPSVELFF	TGTGCCAGCAGCTTGGGGCCTTCAGTGGAGCTGTTTTTT